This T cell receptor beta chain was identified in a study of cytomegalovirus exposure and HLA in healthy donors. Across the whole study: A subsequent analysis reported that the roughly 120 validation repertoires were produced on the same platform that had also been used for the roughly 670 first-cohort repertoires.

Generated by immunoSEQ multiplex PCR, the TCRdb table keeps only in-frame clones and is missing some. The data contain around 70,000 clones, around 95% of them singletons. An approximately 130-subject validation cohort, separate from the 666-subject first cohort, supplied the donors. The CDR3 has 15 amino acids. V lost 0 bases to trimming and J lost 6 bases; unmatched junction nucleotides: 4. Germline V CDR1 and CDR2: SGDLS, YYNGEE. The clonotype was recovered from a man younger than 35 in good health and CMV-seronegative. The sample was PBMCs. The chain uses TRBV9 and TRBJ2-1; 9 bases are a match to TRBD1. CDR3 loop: CASSVVGDRANEQFF. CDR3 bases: TGTGCCAGCAGCGTAGTTGGGGACAGGGCCAATGAGCAGTTCTTC.